Below, 9 T cell receptor beta chains from the same sample are listed, as sequenced in a study of naive and memory T cell subsets (TCRdb year 2017). The paper's findings and limits, for the study overall: A few larger clonotypes were present in naive repertoires, particularly the CD8 repertoires, and these clonotypes were possibly memory cells re-expressing CD45RA.

Library prep was done by UMI-ligation and nested PCR. The instrument was an Illumina MiSeq. The beta constant-region primer consisted of an equimolar mixture of two oligonucleotides that together covered TRBC1 and TRBC2. Four rounds of PCR, combining the SP2 primer with nested alpha and beta constant-region primers, were used to amplify the ligated cDNA. TCRdb itself trimmed the public reads at Q25 with fastp, ran MiXCR and retained productive beta chains. Rows merge per CDR3 protein into single entries with the most common DNA and genes. The sample profile shows around 83,000 distinct CDR3 sequences; over 9% of them were found once. The ten largest clones add up to 0.13% of the sample. Antigen specificity for these receptors is unknown. The sequencing sample was made of naive CD4+ T cells from blood. What this sample's cell subset or site label stands for: naive T cells, CD45RA high CD27+. The origin of the receptors is a human donor in good health.

The chain combines TRBV12-3 or TRBV12-4 with TRBJ1-2; D is uncertain. V was cut by 3 bases and J by 4 bases, with 9 bases left in between. The CDR3 has 13 residues. CDR3 sequence reads: CASSLGFSYGYTF. The CDR3 DNA sequence: TGTGCCAGCAGTTTGGGGTTCTCCTATGGCTACACCTTC.

The chain recombines TRBV20-1 with TRBJ1-6, with 9 bases lining up with TRBD1. The J segment lost 7 bases and the V segment lost 0 bases, leaving 13 bases of the junction unmatched. Looked up from germline, CDR1 is DFQATT and CDR2 is SNEGSKA (reference sequence). CDR3 length: 18 amino acids. The CDR3 DNA follows: TGCAGTGCTAGAGATAAGGGGGACCCACAGGGGGCCAATTCACCCCTCCACTTT. Its protein product is CSARDKGDPQGANSPLHF.

This clonotype has ten or more counts. The chain combines TRBV7-2 with TRBJ2-7; TRBD1 might be the D (5 bases). Germline V lookup: CDR1 SGHTA, CDR2 FQGNSA. CDR3 length: 15 amino acids. Trimming removed 6 bases from V and 0 bases from J, with 15 bases in between. The CDR3 bases are TGTGCCAGCAGTCCAGGGCCATCACACTCCTACGAGCAGTACTTC. This sequence encodes CASSPGPSHSYEQYF.

There are many counts of this clonotype. This chain uses TRBV7-9 with TRBJ2-2; TRBD2 matches 7 bases. Germline CDR1 is SEHNR and CDR2 is FQNEAQ (reference sequence). This CDR3 region has 15 residues. V was clipped by 4 bases and J by 1 base; unmatched bases: 3. The CDR3 DNA sequence: TGTGCCAGCAGCTCTTCTAGCGGGAACACCGGGGAGCTGTTTTTT. Its translation: CASSSSSGNTGELFF.

This chain connects TRBV29-1 to TRBJ2-3; D gene unclear. V was shortened by 1 base and J by 0 bases, with 5 bases between the two germline ends. CDR1 is SQVTM and CDR2 is ANQGSEA in the germline V gene. CDR3 length equals 13 residues. The CDR3 DNA sequence: TGCAGCGTTGAAGGACTCAGCACAGATACGCAGTATTTT. This translates into CSVEGLSTDTQYF.

The chain couples TRBV19 to TRBJ2-2; either TRBD1 or TRBD2 may supply D (5 bases each). This CDR3 region has 21 residues. From germline, CDR1 is LNHDA and CDR2 SQIVND (reference sequence). The V gene lost 0 bases and the J gene lost 4 bases, with 27 bases spanning the gap. The CDR3 bases are TGTGCCAGTAGTATAGATCCCCTAAGGGGTAGGGACCGGATCCCCACCGGGGAGCTGTTTTTT. Its translation: CASSIDPLRGRDRIPTGELFF.

The V and J genes are TRBV15 and TRBJ2-1; TRBD2 aligns across 9 bases. This CDR3 has 14 residues. Losses at the gene ends were 8 bases for V and 8 bases for J; bases not matched to a gene: 10. Germline assignment: CDR1 LNHNV and CDR2 YYDKDF (reference sequence). In nucleotides, the CDR3 is TGTGCCACCGGGATAGCGGGGGTAATCCATGAGCAGTTCTTC. Residues: CATGIAGVIHEQFF.

The V and J genes are TRBV7-2 and TRBJ2-1; maybe TRBD2 (6 bases). The CDR3 contains 15 residues. The V and J ends lost 3 bases and 8 bases respectively, with 17 bases between them. CDR1 is SGHTA and CDR2 is FQGNSA in the germline V gene. For the CDR3, the DNA is TGTGCCAGCAGCTTGCGTTTAACCCGGGACTATGAGCAGTTCTTC. As protein: CASSLRLTRDYEQFF.

This clonotype showed up just a few times. The chain has TRBV27 and TRBJ2-7, with a tentative D call TRBD1 (6 bases). Germline V gene sequence: CDR1 MNHEY, CDR2 SMNVEV (reference sequence). This CDR3 is built from 15 residues. Trimming shortened V by 3 bases and J by 3 bases, and 15 bases separated the two germline ends. The CDR3 spells CASSFSPDRRYEQYF. The CDR3 nucleotides read TGTGCCAGCAGTTTCTCCCCCGACAGGCGCTACGAGCAGTACTTC.